A single sample gave rise to the 22 T cell receptor beta chains below, sequenced in a study of identical twins. Each CDR3 protein gets one entry after TCRdb re-called the 5' RACE reads with MiXCR. The table shows more than 650,000 distinct CDR3 sequences, with around 6% occurring only once. The sequenced sample consisted of naive T cells sorted from blood. The source of these receptors is a man younger than 35 in good health.

The chain uses TRBV12-3 or TRBV12-4 and TRBJ2-3; D perhaps matches TRBD2 (6 bases). V was shortened by 7 bases and J by 4 bases, with 15 bases between the two germline ends. The CDR3 has 14 residues. The CDR3 DNA sequence: TGTGCCAGCACCCCCGTCCCGGGGGCAGATACGCAGTATTTT. Translating it yields CASTPVPGADTQYF.

This clonotype was seen at least ten times. The rearrangement uses TRBV12-3 or TRBV12-4 and TRBJ2-5, with 10 bases that match TRBD1. This CDR3 region has 16 residues. V lost 5 bases, J lost 1 base, and 7 bases stayed unmatched. The DNA for the CDR3 is TGTGCCAGCAGTCACCCGGGACAGGGGACCCAAGAGACCCAGTACTTC. Its translation: CASSHPGQGTQETQYF.

This clonotype came up a few times. The chain links TRBV19 to TRBJ2-1, with no clear D. Germline CDR1 reads LNHDA; CDR2 reads SQIVND (reference sequence). The CDR3 runs to 12 residues. With 1 base removed from V and 8 bases from J, the gap between germline ends came to 6 bases. The CDR3 bases are TGTGCCAGTAGTATAGCGGTGGATGAGCAGTTCTTC. As protein: CASSIAVDEQFF.

In this sample, this clonotype turned up a few times. This rearrangement joins TRBV19 to TRBJ2-1; 9 bases match TRBD2. Germline trimming cut 3 bases from V and 4 bases from J; bases unmatched to any gene: 13. The length of the CDR3 is 18 residues. Per germline, CDR1 LNHDA and CDR2 SQIVND (reference sequence). CDR3 nucleotides: TGTGCCAGTAGTATGGCTCTCCTAGCGGGGCCGTTATACAATGAGCAGTTCTTC. Amino acid sequence: CASSMALLAGPLYNEQFF.

The genes are TRBV4-1 and TRBJ2-5; D gene ambiguous. The V gene lost 0 bases and the J gene lost 4 bases, with 12 bases spanning the gap. CDR3 length: 15 amino acids. Looked up from germline, CDR1 is MGHRA and CDR2 is YSYEKL. The CDR3 DNA follows: TGCGCCAGCAGCCAAGATCAAAAAGGGCGAGAGACCCAGTACTTC. Protein product: CASSQDQKGRETQYF.

In this sample, this clonotype turned up many times. The chain employs TRBV24-1 and TRBJ2-3; TRBD1 is a possible D gene (5 bases). This CDR3 has 12 amino acids. Per germline, CDR1 KGHDR and CDR2 SFDVKD. The V end was cut by 12 bases, the J end by 1 base, with 10 bases between. The CDR3 spells CAAQTGTDTQYF. For the CDR3, the DNA is TGTGCCGCCCAGACAGGCACAGATACGCAGTATTTT.

The chain combines TRBV11-2 with TRBJ2-1; 8 bases are shared with TRBD2. Germline CDR1 is SGHAT and CDR2 is FQNNGV. Losses at the gene ends were 5 bases for V and 1 base for J; bases not matched to a gene: 10. This CDR3 contains 17 residues. This chain's CDR3 is CASSPPPGGESYNEQFF. In nucleotides, the CDR3 is TGTGCCAGCAGCCCCCCACCCGGGGGGGAGTCCTACAATGAGCAGTTCTTC.

The chain uses TRBV4-1 and TRBJ1-4, with D uncertain. V lost 0 bases to trimming and J lost 7 bases, with 15 bases between them. Germline values: CDR1 MGHRA, CDR2 YSYEKL. This CDR3 region has 16 residues. The CDR3 region has the DNA TGCGCCAGCAGCCAAGATGGGCCCGGGCGGGGTGAAAAACTGTTTTTT. Translated: CASSQDGPGRGEKLFF.

This clonotype was found many times. CDR3 in amino acids: CSAGGLANTGELFF. CDR3 nucleotide sequence: TGCAGTGCTGGCGGACTAGCGAACACCGGGGAGCTGTTTTTT. The V and J genes are TRBV20-1 and TRBJ2-2, with TRBD2 matching over 7 bases. CDR3 length: 14 residues. CDR1 and CDR2 from the germline V gene are DFQATT and SNEGSKA (reference sequence). The trim removed 5 bases at V and 0 bases at J, leaving 3 bases unmatched.

Many counts were recorded for this clonotype. The chain has TRBV4-3 and TRBJ1-4; no firm D call. V shed 0 bases and J shed 8 bases, with 4 bases lying between them. The CDR3 covers 12 residues. Per the germline V gene, CDR1 is LGHNA and CDR2 is YSLEER. CDR3 sequence (DNA): TGCGCCAGCAGCCAAGACAGGGAAAAACTGTTTTTT. This translates into CASSQDREKLFF.

This clonotype occurred many times. The chain is built from TRBV29-1 and TRBJ2-1; 14 bases agree with TRBD2. With 6 bases clipped from V and 6 bases from J, the junction kept 4 bases outside the gene matches. CDR1 and CDR2 (germline): SQVTM, ANQGSEA. The CDR3 extends over 14 amino acids. CDR3: CSVAGLAGANEQFF. The DNA of the CDR3 is TGCAGCGTCGCGGGACTAGCGGGAGCCAATGAGCAGTTCTTC.

A few counts support this clonotype. The V and J genes are TRBV3-1 and TRBJ1-5, with D perhaps matching TRBD1 (5 bases). The germline V and J ends were trimmed by 4 bases and 0 bases, with 13 bases remaining between them. CDR1 is LGHDT and CDR2 is YNNKEL in the germline V gene (reference sequence). The CDR3 has 16 residues. CDR3 protein: CASSPLGGNSNQPQHF. The CDR3 DNA reads as TGTGCCAGCAGCCCACTGGGGGGAAATAGCAATCAGCCCCAGCATTTT.

In this sample, this clonotype turned up many times. The chain has TRBV20-1 and TRBJ2-3; 7 bases match TRBD1. V shed 3 bases and J 4 bases; nucleotides not matched to a gene: 7. The CDR3 runs 14 residues. Germline V gene sequence: CDR1 DFQATT, CDR2 SNEGSKA (reference sequence). The CDR3: CSASRSGGADTQYF. In DNA form, the CDR3 reads TGCAGTGCTAGTAGGTCAGGGGGTGCAGATACGCAGTATTTT.

V and J are TRBV7-2 and TRBJ1-2; 9 nucleotides line up with TRBD1. The trim removed 1 base at V and 0 bases at J, leaving 3 bases unmatched. The CDR3 is 16 residues long. Germline V gives CDR1 SGHTA, CDR2 FQGNSA. CDR3 in DNA: TGTGCCAGCAGCTTAGGGGGACAGGGAGCTAACTATGGCTACACCTTC. The encoded protein is CASSLGGQGANYGYTF.

This clonotype was counted at least ten times. V usage is TRBV20-1 and J usage is TRBJ2-3, with D tentatively TRBD2 (6 bases). Germline CDR1 is DFQATT and CDR2 is SNEGSKA (reference sequence). This CDR3 has 15 residues. V lost 3 bases and J lost 3, with 16 bases in between. The CDR3 loop is CSASPRAGGTDTQYF. CDR3 sequence (DNA): TGCAGTGCTAGTCCCCGGGCCGGAGGGACAGATACGCAGTATTTT.

The chain combines TRBV19 with TRBJ1-2, with D maybe TRBD1 (5 bases). Per germline, CDR1 LNHDA and CDR2 SQIVND (reference sequence). CDR3 length: 15 residues. Trimming cost V 3 bases and J 2 bases, with 13 bases left between them. CDR3 loop: CASSIGVGGNYGYTF. CDR3 nucleotides: TGTGCCAGTAGTATCGGCGTCGGGGGGAACTATGGCTACACCTTC.

This clonotype was seen a single time. The chain has TRBV2 and TRBJ1-4; 7 bases agree with TRBD1. The germline V gene encodes CDR1 SNHLY and CDR2 FYNNEI. With 6 bases clipped from V and 0 bases from J, the junction kept 7 bases outside the gene matches. This CDR3 has 16 amino acids. The chain's CDR3 is CASSRDRPATNEKLFF. CDR3 bases: TGTGCCAGCAGCCGGGACAGACCGGCAACTAATGAAAAACTGTTTTTT.

This clonotype was found a few times. V usage is TRBV7-9 and J usage is TRBJ1-5; weak D call: TRBD1 (5 bases). This CDR3 region has 15 residues. Germline assignment: CDR1 SEHNR and CDR2 FQNEAQ (reference sequence). Between the trimmed V and J ends, which lost 5 bases and 7 bases, there was a span of 18 bases. The CDR3 coding sequence is TGTGCCAGCAGCCCCCCGGGGGTGGGTGGCCAGCCCCAGCATTTT. Encoded protein: CASSPPGVGGQPQHF.

The table lists this clonotype with many counts. The genes are TRBV6-5 and TRBJ2-3; the D call may be TRBD1 or TRBD2 (5 bases each). Germline-derived CDR1 and CDR2 are MNHEY and SVGAGI. Trimming pared 4 bases from V and 2 bases from J, leaving 10 bases between. The CDR3 spans 14 residues. The CDR3 nucleotides read TGTGCCAGCAGTTTGCAGGGAGCCACAGATACGCAGTATTTT. Protein: CASSLQGATDTQYF.

This clonotype was counted a few times. The chain couples TRBV11-3 to TRBJ2-1, with TRBD2 identical over 13 bases. V was pared by 5 bases and J by 4 bases, with 11 bases of the junction left unmatched. Per the germline V gene, CDR1 is SGHNT and CDR2 is YENEEA. This CDR3 has 18 amino acids. The chain's CDR3 is CASSPGTSGMVSYNEQFF. CDR3 bases: TGTGCCAGCAGCCCGGGGACTAGCGGGATGGTTTCTTACAATGAGCAGTTCTTC.

This clonotype was observed at least ten times. The gene calls are TRBV7-8 and TRBJ2-1, with 11 bases matching TRBD2. V shed 5 bases and J 7 bases; nucleotides not matched to a gene: 10. This CDR3 is 16 amino acids long. CDR1 SGHVS and CDR2 FQNEAQ come from the germline V gene. The chain's CDR3 is CASSLSLAGGRNEQFF. The CDR3 DNA follows: TGTGCCAGCAGCCTTTCTCTAGCGGGAGGAAGAAATGAGCAGTTCTTC.

This clonotype was seen ten or more times. V gene TRBV20-1 combines with J gene TRBJ2-1; the match to TRBD2 covers 11 bases. Germline CDR1 is DFQATT and CDR2 is SNEGSKA (reference sequence). The CDR3 consists of 13 residues. Trimming at V came to 4 bases and at J to 9 bases, leaving 5 bases not matched to a gene. The CDR3 nucleotides are TGCAGTGCTAAGGTAGCGGGAGGGTTTGAGCAGTTCTTC. Its protein is CSAKVAGGFEQFF.